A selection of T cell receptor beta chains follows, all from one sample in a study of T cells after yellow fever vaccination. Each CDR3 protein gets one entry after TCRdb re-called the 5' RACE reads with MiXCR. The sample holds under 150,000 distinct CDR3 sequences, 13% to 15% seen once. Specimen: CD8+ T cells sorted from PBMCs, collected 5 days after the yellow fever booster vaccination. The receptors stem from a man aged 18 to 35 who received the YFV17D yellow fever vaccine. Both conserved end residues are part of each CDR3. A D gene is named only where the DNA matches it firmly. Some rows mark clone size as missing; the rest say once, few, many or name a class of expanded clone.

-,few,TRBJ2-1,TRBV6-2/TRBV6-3,CASSYWTDEQFF,TGTGCCAGCAGTTACTGGACAGACGAGCAGTTCTTC
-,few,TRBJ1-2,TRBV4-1,CASSPPAGVNYGYTF,TGCGCCAGCAGCCCTCCCGCCGGGGTTAACTATGGCTACACCTTC
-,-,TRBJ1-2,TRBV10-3,CAISENRYYGYTF,TGTGCCATCAGTGAGAACCGGTACTATGGCTACACCTTC
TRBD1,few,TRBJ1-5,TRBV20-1,CSASTGVNQPQHF,TGCAGTGCTAGTACAGGGGTCAATCAGCCCCAGCATTTT
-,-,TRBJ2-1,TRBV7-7,CASSVSPYNEQFF,TGTGCTAGCAGCGTCTCTCCCTACAATGAGCAGTTCTTC
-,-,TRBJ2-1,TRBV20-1,CSARGENEQFF,TGCAGTGCTAGAGGAGAGAATGAGCAGTTCTTC
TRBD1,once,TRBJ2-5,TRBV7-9,CASSGGQGLQETQYF,TGTGCCAGCAGTGGAGGACAGGGTTTACAAGAGACCCAGTACTTC
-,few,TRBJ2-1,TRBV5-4,CASRGPRPEQFF,TGTGCCAGCAGAGGACCGCGCCCTGAGCAGTTCTTC
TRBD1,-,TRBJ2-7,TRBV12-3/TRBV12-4,CASSPGQGVSFEQYF,TGTGCCAGCAGCCCGGGACAGGGGGTATCTTTCGAGCAGTACTTC
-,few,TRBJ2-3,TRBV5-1,CASSLWASTDTQYF,TGCGCCAGCAGCTTATGGGCGAGCACAGATACGCAGTATTTT
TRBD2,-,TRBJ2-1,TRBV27,CASSAGGGAAYNEQFF,TGTGCCAGCAGTGCGGGGGGGGGGGCCGCCTACAATGAGCAGTTCTTC
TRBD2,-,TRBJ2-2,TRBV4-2,CASSQELAGNTGELFF,TGTGCCAGCAGCCAAGAACTAGCGGGTAACACCGGGGAGCTGTTTTTT
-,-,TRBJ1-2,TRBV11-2,CASSLDTGLETF,TGTGCCAGCAGCTTAGACACAGGGTTGGAAACCTTC
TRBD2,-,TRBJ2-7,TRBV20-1,CSARDPGGGEQYF,TGCAGTGCTAGAGATCCGGGGGGAGGCGAGCAGTACTTC
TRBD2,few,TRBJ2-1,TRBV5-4,CASSLASGGLYNEQFF,TGTGCCAGCAGCTTGGCTAGCGGGGGCCTCTACAATGAGCAGTTCTTC
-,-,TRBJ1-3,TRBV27,CASSSLQGYPGNTIYF,TGTGCCAGCAGTTCCCTACAGGGCTACCCTGGAAACACCATATATTTT
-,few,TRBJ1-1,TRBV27,CASSLAGINTEAFF,TGTGCCAGCAGTTTGGCAGGGATAAACACTGAAGCTTTCTTT
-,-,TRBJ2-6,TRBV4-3,CASSQDGSSGGANVLTF,TGCGCCAGCAGCCAAGATGGGTCCTCTGGCGGGGCCAACGTCCTGACTTTC
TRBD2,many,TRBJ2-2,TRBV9,CASSHPAGANTGELFF,TGTGCCAGCAGCCACCCAGCGGGGGCGAACACCGGGGAGCTGTTTTTT
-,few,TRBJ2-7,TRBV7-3,CASSPTGSIRDEQYF,TGTGCCAGCAGCCCCACTGGGTCGATCAGGGACGAGCAGTACTTC
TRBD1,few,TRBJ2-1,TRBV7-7,CASCPTGGLEQFF,TGTGCCAGCTGCCCGACAGGGGGACTTGAGCAGTTCTTC
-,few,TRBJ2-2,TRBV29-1,CSAGDGNTGELFF,TGCAGCGCCGGGGACGGGAACACCGGGGAGCTGTTTTTT
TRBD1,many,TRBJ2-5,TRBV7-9,CASSPPGQQETQYF,TGTGCCAGCAGCCCCCCGGGACAGCAAGAGACCCAGTACTTC
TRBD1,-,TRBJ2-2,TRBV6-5,CASSKTGGWSGELFF,TGTGCCAGCAGCAAAACAGGGGGCTGGAGCGGGGAGCTGTTTTTT
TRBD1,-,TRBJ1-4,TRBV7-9,CASATGANEKLFF,TGTGCCAGCGCTACAGGGGCCAATGAAAAACTGTTTTTT
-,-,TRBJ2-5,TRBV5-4,CASSPEMEETQYF,TGTGCCAGCAGCCCGGAGATGGAAGAGACCCAGTACTTC
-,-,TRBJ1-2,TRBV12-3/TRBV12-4,CANVNYGYTF,TGTGCCAACGTGAACTATGGCTACACCTTC
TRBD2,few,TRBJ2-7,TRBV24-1,CATIGTSGHSYEQYF,TGTGCCACCATCGGGACTAGCGGGCACTCCTACGAGCAGTACTTC
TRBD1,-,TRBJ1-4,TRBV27,CASSTSTGSAENEKLFF,TGTGCCAGCAGTACCTCGACAGGGAGTGCGGAAAATGAAAAACTGTTTTTT
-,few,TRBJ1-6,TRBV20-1,CSARDWVVNHSPLHF,TGCAGTGCTAGAGATTGGGTAGTCAACCATTCACCCCTCCACTTT
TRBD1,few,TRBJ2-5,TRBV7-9,CASSLPSGGQETQYF,TGTGCCAGCAGCTTACCCTCAGGGGGTCAAGAGACCCAGTACTTC
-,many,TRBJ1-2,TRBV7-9,CASSLGGGYTF,TGTGCCAGCAGCCTAGGGGGAGGCTACACCTTC
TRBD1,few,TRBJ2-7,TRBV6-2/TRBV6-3,CASSYPRGQGGSYEQYF,TGTGCCAGCAGTTACCCCCGCGGACAGGGGGGCTCCTACGAGCAGTACTTC
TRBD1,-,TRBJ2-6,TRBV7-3,CASSSGTGAGANVLTF,TGTGCCAGCAGCTCCGGGACAGGGGCTGGGGCCAACGTCCTGACTTTC
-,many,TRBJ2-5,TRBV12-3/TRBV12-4,CASSLDLETQYF,TGTGCCAGCAGTTTGGATCTCGAGACCCAGTACTTC
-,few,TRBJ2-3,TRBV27,CASSLAALMDTQYF,TGTGCCAGCAGTTTAGCAGCCCTAATGGATACGCAGTATTTT
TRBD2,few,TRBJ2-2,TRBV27,CASSVLAGDTGELFF,TGTGCCAGCAGTGTACTAGCGGGGGACACCGGGGAGCTGTTTTTT
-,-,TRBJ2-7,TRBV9,CASSAGQGVFEQYF,TGTGCCAGCAGCGCGGGGCAGGGAGTGTTCGAGCAGTACTTC
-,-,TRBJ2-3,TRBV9,CASSVDGGLGNTQYF,TGTGCCAGCAGCGTAGACGGGGGCCTGGGGAATACGCAGTATTTT
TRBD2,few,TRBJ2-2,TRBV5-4,CASSLDVAGGPGELFF,TGTGCCAGCAGCTTGGACGTAGCGGGGGGGCCCGGGGAGCTGTTTTTT
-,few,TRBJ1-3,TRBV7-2,CASSPRQPIDFSGNTIYF,TGTGCCAGCAGCCCACGACAGCCTATTGACTTCTCTGGAAACACCATATATTTT
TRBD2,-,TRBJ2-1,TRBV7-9,CASRLTSGGTDEQFF,TGTGCCAGCAGGCTTACTAGCGGGGGGACGGATGAGCAGTTCTTC
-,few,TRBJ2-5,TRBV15,CATTPDRRGRETQYF,TGTGCCACCACACCCGACAGGAGGGGTCGGGAGACCCAGTACTTC
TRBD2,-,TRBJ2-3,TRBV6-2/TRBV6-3,CASSFYGGTTDTQYF,TGTGCCAGCAGTTTCTACGGGGGGACCACAGATACGCAGTATTTT
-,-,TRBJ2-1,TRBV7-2,CASSPTGTNSYNEQFF,TGTGCCAGCAGTCCAACCGGGACCAACTCCTACAATGAGCAGTTCTTC
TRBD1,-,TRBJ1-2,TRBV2,CASSLSRTGGDGYTF,TGTGCCAGCAGTCTAAGCCGGACAGGGGGCGATGGCTACACCTTC